Each of the 21 T cell receptor beta chains below was sequenced from the same sample in a study of CD8 T cells in ankylosing spondylitis. TCRdb fed the 5' RACE reads into MiXCR, producing one record per CDR3 protein. The sample records approximately 250,000 distinct CDR3 sequences, more than 20% being singletons. The specimen was blood, either unsorted or a sorted T cell fraction (not recorded which). The receptors were gathered from a male donor with ankylosing spondylitis or in good health (not recorded which).

V and J are TRBV12-3 or TRBV12-4 and TRBJ1-1, with 7 bases aligning to TRBD1. The V segment lost 6 bases and the J segment 5 bases; nucleotides outside the gene matches: 9. The CDR3 covers 14 residues. CDR3 amino acids: CASSSDRVLTEAFF. CDR3 DNA sequence: TGTGCCAGCAGCTCCGACAGGGTTCTGACTGAAGCTTTCTTT.

There are many counts of this clonotype. The chain joins TRBV20-1 to TRBJ2-1; 7 bases align to TRBD1. With V trimmed by 6 bases and J by 6 bases, 5 bases remained unmatched. Germline V gives CDR1 DFQATT, CDR2 SNEGSKA (reference sequence). The length of the CDR3 is 12 residues. Here the CDR3 reads CSAPRTGNEQFF. The CDR3, as DNA: TGCAGTGCCCCCAGGACAGGCAATGAGCAGTTCTTC.

This clonotype was picked up a small number of times. The chain uses TRBV11-2 and TRBJ2-7; D perhaps matches TRBD2 (7 bases). V dropped 4 bases and J dropped 4 bases, with 20 bases sitting between them. The CDR3 length is 16 residues. The germline CDR1 and CDR2 sequences are SGHAT and FQNNGV. In DNA form, the CDR3 reads TGTGCCAGCAGCTATGGGGGGGCTAGCAAGTCGTACGAGCAGTACTTC. It codes for CASSYGGASKSYEQYF.

In its sample, this clonotype was seen many times. This chain joins TRBV20-1 and TRBJ1-1, with 7 bases fitting TRBD1. This CDR3 has 14 residues. Germline V gives CDR1 DFQATT, CDR2 SNEGSKA (reference sequence). V was pared by 5 bases and J by 3 bases, with 9 bases of the junction left unmatched. The CDR3 coding sequence is TGCAGTGCTCCCCTGACAGGGAAGTACACTGAAGCTTTCTTT. Encoded protein: CSAPLTGKYTEAFF.

The chain uses TRBV27 and TRBJ2-7; D gene unclear. Per germline, CDR1 MNHEY and CDR2 SMNVEV (reference sequence). There are 13 residues in the CDR3. The ends were cut back, 0 bases at V and 4 bases at J, with 7 bases in the middle. The CDR3 is CASSLSPRYEQYF. Written as DNA, the CDR3 is TGTGCCAGCAGTTTATCGCCCCGTTACGAGCAGTACTTC.

The chain combines TRBV29-1 with TRBJ2-3; D might be TRBD1 (7 bases). The CDR3 has 14 residues. Trimming pared 7 bases from V and 0 bases from J, leaving 14 bases between. Looked up from germline, CDR1 is SQVTM and CDR2 is ANQGSEA. CDR3 coding DNA: TGCAGCGCCGGGGGACAGTTTAGCACAGATACGCAGTATTTT. Translating gives CSAGGQFSTDTQYF.

This clonotype was seen repeatedly, ten times or more. The chain uses TRBV9 and TRBJ2-3, with 13 bases fitting TRBD2. The CDR3 loop spans 18 amino acids. Germline CDR1 SGDLS, CDR2 YYNGEE. V dropped 0 bases and J dropped 6; count of bases not matched to a gene: 10. For the CDR3, the DNA is TGTGCCAGCAGCGTAGCCTCCACACTAGCGGGGGGGTTGGATACGCAGTATTTT. Protein sequence: CASSVASTLAGGLDTQYF.

This clonotype was recorded a few times. The chain uses TRBV24-1 and TRBJ2-3; D possibly uses TRBD1 or TRBD2 (6 bases each). The CDR3 totals 15 residues. Trimming removed 9 bases from V and 3 bases from J, with 18 bases in between. Per germline, CDR1 KGHDR and CDR2 SFDVKD. The CDR3 here is CATGNRDRGTDTQYF. The CDR3 coding sequence is TGTGCCACCGGTAACAGGGATCGGGGGACAGATACGCAGTATTTT.

This chain joins TRBV20-1 and TRBJ1-6; the D is unclear. V gave up 7 bases and J gave up 6 bases, with 10 bases separating them. Germline CDR1 is DFQATT and CDR2 is SNEGSKA (reference sequence). CDR3 length: 12 residues. The chain's CDR3 is CSVSEGNSPLHF. The CDR3 DNA follows: TGCAGTGTCTCAGAGGGTAATTCACCCCTCCACTTT.

The chain's CDR3 is CSASKKAGARANTGELFF. The CDR3 region has the DNA TGCAGTGCTAGTAAAAAAGCGGGGGCCCGAGCCAACACCGGGGAGCTGTTTTTT. This chain uses TRBV20-1 with TRBJ2-2, with TRBD2 identical over 8 bases. CDR3 length: 18 amino acids. The trim removed 3 bases at V and 2 bases at J, leaving 14 bases unmatched. The germline CDR1 and CDR2 sequences are DFQATT and SNEGSKA (reference sequence).

This clonotype appeared a few times. One base away lies a much larger clone, so this may be a sequencing read error. For the CDR3, the DNA is TGTGCCAGCAGCCCCGGGACAGGGAACAATGAGCAGTTCTTC. It yields the protein CASSPGTGNNEQFF. The chain links TRBV11-2 to TRBJ2-1; 9 bases fit TRBD1. The length of the CDR3 is 14 residues. The V gene's germline CDR1 is SGHAT and CDR2 FQNNGV. Trimming at V came to 5 bases and at J to 5 bases, leaving 4 bases not matched to a gene.

The table lists this clonotype with a few counts. The V call is TRBV20-1, the J call TRBJ2-7; D call uncertain. The V end lost 3 bases, the J end lost 2 bases, and 8 bases lay between the germline ends. CDR3 length: 12 residues. Looked up from germline, CDR1 is DFQATT and CDR2 is SNEGSKA (reference sequence). The CDR3 spells CSASGRTYEQYF. In nucleotides, the CDR3 is TGCAGTGCTAGTGGCAGAACCTACGAGCAGTACTTC.

The V gene is TRBV12-3 or TRBV12-4, the J gene TRBJ2-3; TRBD1 matches at 10 bases. The CDR3 has 15 amino acids. The V segment lost 5 bases and the J segment 6 bases; nucleotides outside the gene matches: 8. The CDR3 coding sequence is TGTGCCAGCAGTCGCGGACAGGGGGTCCGGGATACGCAGTATTTT. This translates into CASSRGQGVRDTQYF.

In its sample, this clonotype was seen a few times. The chain is built from TRBV6-5 and TRBJ2-3; possible D gene TRBD2, 6 bases. Germline V gene lookup returns CDR1 MNHEY and CDR2 SVGAGI. V lost 0 bases and J 6 bases, leaving 10 bases between the germline ends. The CDR3 is made up of 14 amino acids. Written as DNA, the CDR3 is TGTGCCAGCAGTTACTCGGAGGGGTTGGATACGCAGTATTTT. Translating gives CASSYSEGLDTQYF.

This clonotype was counted between two and nine times. The chain joins TRBV5-1 to TRBJ2-1; the D gene could be TRBD1 or TRBD2 (5 bases each). The V end was cut by 0 bases, the J end by 9 bases, with 16 bases between. Per germline, CDR1 SGHRS and CDR2 YFSETQ. The CDR3 has 15 amino acids. For the CDR3, the DNA is TGCGCCAGCAGCTTGGCGGGGCGGATTGGTGGTGAGCAGTTCTTC. This codes for CASSLAGRIGGEQFF.

The rearrangement uses TRBV29-1 and TRBJ1-5; 10 bases match TRBD1. The CDR3 runs 15 residues. Germline V lookup: CDR1 SQVTM, CDR2 ANQGSEA. The J segment lost 4 bases and the V segment lost 1 base, leaving 4 bases of the junction unmatched. CDR3 protein: CSVEGQGASNQPQHF. The CDR3 DNA reads as TGCAGCGTTGAAGGACAGGGGGCATCTAATCAGCCCCAGCATTTT.

This clonotype was counted many times. The rearrangement links TRBV11-2 to TRBJ2-3; D unresolved. The CDR3 length is 13 residues. The germline V gene has CDR1 SGHAT and CDR2 FQNNGV. Deletions cut 1 base from V and 4 bases from J, with 6 bases between. Written as DNA, the CDR3 is TGTGCCAGCAGCTTAGTGTGGGCAGATACGCAGTATTTT. Encoded protein: CASSLVWADTQYF.

The gene calls are TRBV29-1 and TRBJ2-3, with a tentative D call TRBD1 (6 bases). The CDR3 runs 14 residues. Germline assignment: CDR1 SQVTM and CDR2 ANQGSEA. Trimming took off 7 bases at V and 5 bases at J, with 19 bases between the two ends. The CDR3 loop reads CSGGPLRGVDTQYF. CDR3 DNA: TGCAGCGGTGGGCCTCTCAGGGGAGTAGATACGCAGTATTTT.

This clonotype was found many times. This chain connects TRBV29-1 to TRBJ1-2; D is uncertain. Trimming left V 6 bases short and J 8 bases short, with 10 bases between. Germline values: CDR1 SQVTM, CDR2 ANQGSEA. The CDR3 sequence is 10 residues long. As DNA, the CDR3 is TGCAGCGTACTTACGGGCGGCTACACCTTC. It yields the protein CSVLTGGYTF. The full variable domain, completed using reference TRBV29-1 and TRBJ1-2, is SAVISQKPSRDICQRGTSLTIQCQVDSQVTMMFWYRQQPGQSLTLIATANQGSEATYESGFVIDKFPISRPNLTFSTLTVSNMSPEDSSIYLCSVLTGGYTFGSGTRLTVV.

This chain connects TRBV20-1 to TRBJ1-4, with TRBD1 as a possible D gene (6 bases). Trimming shortened V by 7 bases and J by 4 bases, and 13 bases separated the two germline ends. CDR3 length equals 13 residues. Germline loops: CDR1 DFQATT, CDR2 SNEGSKA (reference sequence). As DNA, the CDR3 is TGCAGTGGTTCAGGGGCAGTTAATGAAAAACTGTTTTTT. Encoded protein: CSGSGAVNEKLFF.

Many counts were recorded for this clonotype. This chain connects TRBV20-1 to TRBJ2-3; D not certain. The V end lost 1 base, the J end lost 3 bases, and 5 bases lay between the germline ends. There are 12 residues in the CDR3. Germline V gene data show CDR1 as DFQATT and CDR2 as SNEGSKA (reference sequence). CDR3 nucleotide sequence: TGCAGTGCTAGAGTATGGACAGATACGCAGTATTTT. It yields the protein CSARVWTDTQYF.